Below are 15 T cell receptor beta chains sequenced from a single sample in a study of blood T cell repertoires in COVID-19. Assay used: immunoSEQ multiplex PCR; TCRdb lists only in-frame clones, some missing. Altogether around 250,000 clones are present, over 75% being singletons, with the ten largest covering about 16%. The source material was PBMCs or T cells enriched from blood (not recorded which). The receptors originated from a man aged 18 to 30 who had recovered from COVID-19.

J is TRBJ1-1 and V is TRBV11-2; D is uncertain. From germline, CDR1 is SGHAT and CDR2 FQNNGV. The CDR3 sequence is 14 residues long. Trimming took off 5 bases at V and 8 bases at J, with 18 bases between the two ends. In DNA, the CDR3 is TGTGCCAGCAGCCCAACCGGGAGAACGTCGGAAGCTTTCTTT. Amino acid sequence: CASSPTGRTSEAFF.

The CDR3 here is CASSLMGRGTEAFF. As DNA, the CDR3 is TGTGCCAGCAGCTTAATGGGCCGGGGCACTGAAGCTTTCTTT. J is TRBJ1-1 and V is TRBV7-3; D ambiguous. The germline gives CDR1 SGHTA, CDR2 FQGTGA. The CDR3 sequence is 14 residues long. V was clipped by 1 base and J by 4 bases, with 10 bases between them. Combining the CDR3 with reference TRBV7-3 and TRBJ1-1 gives the whole variable domain GAGVSQTPSNKVTEKGKYVELRCDPISGHTALYWYRQSLGQGPEFLIYFQGTGAADDSGLPNDRFFAVRPEGSVSTLKIQRTERGDSAVYLCASSLMGRGTEAFFGQGTRLTVV.

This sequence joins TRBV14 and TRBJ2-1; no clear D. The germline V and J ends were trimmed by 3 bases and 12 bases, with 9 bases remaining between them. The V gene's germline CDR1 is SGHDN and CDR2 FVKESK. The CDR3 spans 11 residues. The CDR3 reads CASSQNLGQFF. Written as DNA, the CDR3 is TGTGCCAGCAGCCAGAATCTCGGGCAGTTCTTC. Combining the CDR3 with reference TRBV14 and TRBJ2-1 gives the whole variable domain EAGVTQFPSHSVIEKGQTVTLRCDPISGHDNLYWYRRVMGKEIKFLLHFVKESKQDESGMPNNRFLAERTGGTYSTLKVQPAELEDSGVYFCASSQNLGQFFGPGTRLTVL.

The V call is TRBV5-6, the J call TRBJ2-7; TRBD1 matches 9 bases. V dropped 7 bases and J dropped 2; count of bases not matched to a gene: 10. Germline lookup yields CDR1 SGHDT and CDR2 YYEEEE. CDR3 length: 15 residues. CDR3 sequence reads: CASRSRDRVPYEQYF. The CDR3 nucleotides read TGTGCCAGCCGCTCCCGGGACAGGGTCCCCTACGAGCAGTACTTC.

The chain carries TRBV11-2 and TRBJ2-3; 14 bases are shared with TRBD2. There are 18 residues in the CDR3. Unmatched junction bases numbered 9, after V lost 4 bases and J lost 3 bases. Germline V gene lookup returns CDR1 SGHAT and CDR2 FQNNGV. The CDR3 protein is CASSSPGTSGGPTDTQYF. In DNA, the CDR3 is TGTGCCAGCAGCTCGCCCGGGACTAGCGGGGGCCCGACAGATACGCAGTATTTT.

The chain's CDR3 is CASSTDGTGFYGYTF. The CDR3 coding sequence is TGCGCCAGCAGCACAGACGGGACAGGGTTTTATGGCTACACCTTC. This chain uses TRBV5-1 with TRBJ1-2; 9 bases line up with TRBD1. The V and J ends lost 4 bases and 5 bases, in that order; junction bases with no gene match: 9. Germline CDR1 is SGHRS and CDR2 is YFSETQ. The CDR3 contains 15 residues.

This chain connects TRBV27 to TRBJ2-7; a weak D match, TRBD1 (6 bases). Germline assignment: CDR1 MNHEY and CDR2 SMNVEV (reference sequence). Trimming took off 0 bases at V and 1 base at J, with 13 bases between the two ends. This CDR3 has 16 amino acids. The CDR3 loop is CASSLSQGTRSYEQYF. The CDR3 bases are TGTGCCAGCAGTTTATCCCAGGGGACCCGGTCCTACGAGCAGTACTTC.

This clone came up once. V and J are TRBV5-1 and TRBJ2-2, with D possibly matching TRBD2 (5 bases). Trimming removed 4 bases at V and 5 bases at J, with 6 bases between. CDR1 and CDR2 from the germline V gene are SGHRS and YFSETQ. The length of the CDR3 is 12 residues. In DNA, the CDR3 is TGCGCCAGCAGCCGGGGTACCGGGGAGCTGTTTTTT. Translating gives CASSRGTGELFF.

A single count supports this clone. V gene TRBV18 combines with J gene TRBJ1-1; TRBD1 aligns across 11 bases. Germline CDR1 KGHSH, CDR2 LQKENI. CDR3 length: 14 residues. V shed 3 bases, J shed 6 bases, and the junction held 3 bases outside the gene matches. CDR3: CASSPGQGVAEAFF. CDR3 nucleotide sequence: TGTGCCAGCTCACCGGGACAGGGGGTCGCTGAAGCTTTCTTT. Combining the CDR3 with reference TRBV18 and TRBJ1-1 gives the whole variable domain NAGVMQNPRHLVRRRGQEARLRCSPMKGHSHVYWYRQLPEEGLKFMVYLQKENIIDESGMPKERFSAEFPKEGPSILRIQQVVRGDSAAYFCASSPGQGVAEAFFGQGTRLTVV.

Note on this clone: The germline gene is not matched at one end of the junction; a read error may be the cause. The CDR3 nucleotides read TGTACCACCAGCATACCAAGACAGCTCACAGATACGCAGTATTTT. This encodes CTTSIPRQLTDTQYF. This chain joins TRBV15 and TRBJ2-3, with D perhaps TRBD1 (5 bases). The CDR3 has 15 residues. Germline CDR1 is LNHNV and CDR2 is YYDKDF (reference sequence).

The CDR3: CASSHGTSGRYEQYF. As DNA, the CDR3 is TGTGCCAGCAGCCATGGGACTAGCGGACGCTACGAGCAGTACTTC. This sequence joins TRBV3-1 (or the pseudogene TRBV3-2) and TRBJ2-7; 11 nucleotides match TRBD2. V was clipped by 3 bases and J by 3 bases; unmatched bases: 4. Germline CDR1 LGHDT, CDR2 YNNKEL (reference sequence). This CDR3 is built from 15 residues.

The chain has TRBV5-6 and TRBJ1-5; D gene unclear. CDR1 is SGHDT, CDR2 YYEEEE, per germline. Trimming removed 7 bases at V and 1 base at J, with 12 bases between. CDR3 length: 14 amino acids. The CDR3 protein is CASSGGPSNQPQHF. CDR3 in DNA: TGTGCCAGCTCAGGAGGGCCGAGCAATCAGCCCCAGCATTTT.

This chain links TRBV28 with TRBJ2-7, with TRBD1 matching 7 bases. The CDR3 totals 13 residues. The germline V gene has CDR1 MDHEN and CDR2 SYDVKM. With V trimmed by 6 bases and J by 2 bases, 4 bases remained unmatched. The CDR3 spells CASSLQGPYEQYF. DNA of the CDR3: TGTGCCAGCAGCCTACAGGGGCCCTACGAGCAGTACTTC. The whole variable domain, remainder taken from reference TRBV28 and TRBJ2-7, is DVKVTQSSRYLVKRTGEKVFLECVQDMDHENMFWYRQDPGLGLRLIYFSYDVKMKEKGDIPEGYSVSREKKERFSLILESASTNQTSMYLCASSLQGPYEQYFGPGTRLTVT.

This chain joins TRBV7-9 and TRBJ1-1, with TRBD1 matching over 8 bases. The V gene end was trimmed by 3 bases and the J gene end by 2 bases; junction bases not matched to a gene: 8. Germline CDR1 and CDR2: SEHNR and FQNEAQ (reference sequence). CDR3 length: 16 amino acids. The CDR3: CASSFPQGAGNTEAFF. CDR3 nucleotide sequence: TGTGCCAGCAGCTTCCCCCAGGGGGCAGGAAACACTGAAGCTTTCTTT.

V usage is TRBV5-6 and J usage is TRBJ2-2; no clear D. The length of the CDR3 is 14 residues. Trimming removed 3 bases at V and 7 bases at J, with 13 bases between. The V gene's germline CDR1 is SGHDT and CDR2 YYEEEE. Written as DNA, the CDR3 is TGTGCCAGCAGCTCCTCCCTCCCGTTCGGGGAGCTGTTTTTT. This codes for CASSSSLPFGELFF.